This TCR beta chain emerged from a study of cytomegalovirus exposure and HLA in healthy donors. Study conclusions and caveats: Across donors, most TCRs were seen rarely, yet some public ones were widespread. The tendency of first-cohort TCR clusters to co-occur in the 100 to 150 validation repertoires emerged from a later analysis.

The validation cohort, a group of some 120 subjects, included the donors and was separate from the roughly 600-subject first cohort. Notes on this clone: Its antigen is not known.

Clones were sequenced by immunoSEQ multiplex PCR, and TCRdb holds only the in-frame ones, with some missing. The table records almost 75,000 clones, about 85% of them present only once. V lost 4 bases and J lost 5; bases outside the gene matches: 9. The length of the CDR3 is 15 residues. In germline, CDR1 is SGHRS, CDR2 YFSETQ. The genes are TRBV5-1 and TRBJ2-5; 9 bases match TRBD1. This receptor was identified in a man aged 25 to 40 in good health and CMV-seronegative. Sequencing input: PBMCs. CDR3 DNA sequence: TGCGCCAGCAGCGTTGGGACAGGGACGGGGGAGACCCAGTACTTC. This sequence encodes CASSVGTGTGETQYF.